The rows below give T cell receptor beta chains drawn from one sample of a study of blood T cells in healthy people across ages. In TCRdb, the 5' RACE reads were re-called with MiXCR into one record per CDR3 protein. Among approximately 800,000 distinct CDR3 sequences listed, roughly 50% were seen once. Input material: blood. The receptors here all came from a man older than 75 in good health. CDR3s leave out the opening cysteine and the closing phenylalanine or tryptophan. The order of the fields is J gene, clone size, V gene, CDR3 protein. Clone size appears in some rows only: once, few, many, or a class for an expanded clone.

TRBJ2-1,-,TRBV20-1,SARSGAYNEQF
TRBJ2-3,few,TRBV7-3,ASSPSLAMGTQY
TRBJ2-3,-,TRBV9,ASSVATVSTDTQY
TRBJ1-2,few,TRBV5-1,ASSFASGDRGYT
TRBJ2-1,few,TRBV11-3,ASSLGPDYNEQF
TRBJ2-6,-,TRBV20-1,SARPRQADSGANVLT
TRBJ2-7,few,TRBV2,ASSARGNPYEQY
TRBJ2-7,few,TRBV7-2,ASSLSTISYEQY
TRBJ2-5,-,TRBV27,ASRPWTSGRHRQETQY
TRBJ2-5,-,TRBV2,ASSDGQGETQY
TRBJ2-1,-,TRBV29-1,NVTRQYNEQF
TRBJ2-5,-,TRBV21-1,ASRSLQGTETQY
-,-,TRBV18,ASSSSGRANEQY
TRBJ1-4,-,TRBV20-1,SARHRNEKLF
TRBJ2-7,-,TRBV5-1,ASSLAPVAYEQY
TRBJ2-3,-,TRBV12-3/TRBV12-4,ASSPRASGTSRDTQY
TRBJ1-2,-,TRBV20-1,SARFGVSNYGYT
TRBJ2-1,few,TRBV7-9,ASSRILGLGEF
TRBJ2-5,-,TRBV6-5,ASSPNRVREQY
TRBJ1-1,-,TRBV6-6,ASRTGELMNTEAF
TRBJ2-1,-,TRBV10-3,AISEPRASGTYNEQF
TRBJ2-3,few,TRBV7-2,ASSLSSGLATDTQY
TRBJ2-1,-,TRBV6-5,ASSYTPAGGGNEQF
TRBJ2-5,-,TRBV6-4,ASMRRGQETQY
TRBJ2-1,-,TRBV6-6,ASSYPPNGEQF
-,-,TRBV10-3,AIGAGEKGTQY
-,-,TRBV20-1,SARAVGLAGGRSYNEQY
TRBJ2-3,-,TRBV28,ASSRLAGGLSDTQY
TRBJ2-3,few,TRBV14,ASSQAGGSRYAY
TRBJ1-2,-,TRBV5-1,ASSSDWNYGYT
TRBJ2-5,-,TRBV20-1,SASPAALAQETQY
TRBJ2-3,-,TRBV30,ALGLGEDAY
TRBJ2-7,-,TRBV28,ASSPRDRALYEQY
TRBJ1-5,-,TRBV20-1,SAKPDREQPQH
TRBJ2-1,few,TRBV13,ASSRGPADEQF
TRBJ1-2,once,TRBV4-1,ASSQDPGGSGYT
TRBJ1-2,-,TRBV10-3,AITEGGQGRYGYT